Listed here is a single TCR beta chain. Its specific antigen is unknown. No qualities accompany the bases; no much larger clone lies one base away. This record belongs to a study of T cell repertoires in cytomegalovirus infection (dated by TCRdb to about 2019). In terms of the full investigation: Peptide stimulations targeted recently identified HLA-C-restricted CMV epitopes, whose presentation resists viral immunomodulation, together with well-studied HLA-B-restricted epitopes. Donor HLA type was relevant to the analysis, as public TCR beta signatures indicated carriage of CMV infection together with the matching HLA type. The paper's findings and limits, for the study overall: The ex vivo response was dominated by HLA-C-restricted CMV-specific TCR beta clonotypes, which also provided the single most frequent clonotype in two of eight donors. Carriers of CMV infection plus the relevant HLA type were discriminated by the cumulative frequency of public TCR beta family members in the study cohort and in an independent approximately 350-donor cohort.

This specimen's treatment or condition label, per the study, means: in vitro stimulation with specific CMV peptide epitopes to enrich CMV-specific T cells. This sample was sequenced with an Illumina HiSeq 1500. The public reads were quality trimmed at Q25 with fastp and then assembled into clones with MiXCR by TCRdb, keeping productive beta chains. Each record represents a unique CDR3 protein, reported with the most common genes and DNA among its rows. The sample table records 250,000 to 400,000 distinct CDR3 sequences; 25% of these occur just once. About an eighth of the sample belongs to the ten largest clones. This specimen was cultured PBMCs, taken from culture after CMV antigen stimulation. The sequence was obtained from a human donor in good health (CMV status not recorded). Some clones in this sample may be carry-over from other donors' samples.

The CDR3 loop reads CSAVGGGSVTDTQYF. At the DNA level, the sequence is TGCAGTGCTGTAGGGGGAGGTTCGGTGACAGATACGCAGTATTTT. The chain was built from TRBV20-1 and TRBJ2-3; the D gene could be either TRBD1 or TRBD2, each agreeing at 6 bases. Cut back by 5 bases and 3 bases, the V and J ends lie 18 bases apart. As encoded in the germline V gene (reference sequence), CDR1 is DFQATT while CDR2 is SNEGSKA. Its CDR3 holds 15 amino acids, cysteine through phenylalanine. Of all the DNA, just the CDR3 is kept, 45 bases in frame from base 1.